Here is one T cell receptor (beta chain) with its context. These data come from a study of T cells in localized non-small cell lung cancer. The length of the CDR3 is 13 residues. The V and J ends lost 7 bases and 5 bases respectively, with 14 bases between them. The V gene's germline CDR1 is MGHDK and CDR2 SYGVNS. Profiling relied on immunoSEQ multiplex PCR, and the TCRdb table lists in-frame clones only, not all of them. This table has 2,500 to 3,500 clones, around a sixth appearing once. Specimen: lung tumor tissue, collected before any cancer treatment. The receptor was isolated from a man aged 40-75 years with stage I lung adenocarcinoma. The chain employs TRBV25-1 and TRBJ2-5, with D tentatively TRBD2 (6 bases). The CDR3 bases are TGTGCCAGCATCGGGCGGAGGGAGGAGACCCAGTACTTC. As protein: CASIGRREETQYF.